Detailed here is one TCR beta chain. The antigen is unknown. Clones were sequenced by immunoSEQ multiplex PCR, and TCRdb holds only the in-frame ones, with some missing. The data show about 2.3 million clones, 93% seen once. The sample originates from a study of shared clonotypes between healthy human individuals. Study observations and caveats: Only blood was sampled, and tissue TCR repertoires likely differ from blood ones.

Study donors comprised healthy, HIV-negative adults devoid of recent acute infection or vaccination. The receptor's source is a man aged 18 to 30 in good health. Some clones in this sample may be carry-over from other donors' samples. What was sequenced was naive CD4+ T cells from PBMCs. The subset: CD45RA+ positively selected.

The CDR3 sequence: CASSLPSRAYEQYF. CDR3 DNA: TGTGCCAGCAGTTTACCGTCCAGGGCCTACGAGCAGTACTTC. This chain connects TRBV28 to TRBJ2-7, with D perhaps TRBD1 (5 bases). The CDR3 sequence is 14 residues long. Looked up from germline, CDR1 is MDHEN and CDR2 is SYDVKM. Trimming pared 2 bases from V and 2 bases from J, leaving 10 bases between.